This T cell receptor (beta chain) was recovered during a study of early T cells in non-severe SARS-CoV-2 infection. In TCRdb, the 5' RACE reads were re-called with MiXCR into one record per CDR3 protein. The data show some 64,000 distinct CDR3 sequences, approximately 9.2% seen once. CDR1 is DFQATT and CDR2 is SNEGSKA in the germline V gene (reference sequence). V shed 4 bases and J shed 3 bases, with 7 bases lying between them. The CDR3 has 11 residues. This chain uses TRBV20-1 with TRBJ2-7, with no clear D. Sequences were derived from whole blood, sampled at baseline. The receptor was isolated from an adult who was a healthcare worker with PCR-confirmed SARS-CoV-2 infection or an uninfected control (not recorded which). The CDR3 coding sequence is TGCAGTGCTAATCTTGGCTACGAGCAGTACTTC. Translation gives CSANLGYEQYF.